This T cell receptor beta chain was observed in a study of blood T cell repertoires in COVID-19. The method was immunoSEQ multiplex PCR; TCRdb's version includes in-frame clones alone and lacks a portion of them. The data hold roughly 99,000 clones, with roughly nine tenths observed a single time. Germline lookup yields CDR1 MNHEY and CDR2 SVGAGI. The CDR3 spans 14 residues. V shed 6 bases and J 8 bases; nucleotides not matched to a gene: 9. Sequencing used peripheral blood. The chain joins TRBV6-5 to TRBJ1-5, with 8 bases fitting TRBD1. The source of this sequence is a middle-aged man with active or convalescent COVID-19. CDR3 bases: TGTGCCAGCAGCCGTTCAGGGGGCGTTGAGCCCCAGCATTTT. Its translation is CASSRSGGVEPQHF.